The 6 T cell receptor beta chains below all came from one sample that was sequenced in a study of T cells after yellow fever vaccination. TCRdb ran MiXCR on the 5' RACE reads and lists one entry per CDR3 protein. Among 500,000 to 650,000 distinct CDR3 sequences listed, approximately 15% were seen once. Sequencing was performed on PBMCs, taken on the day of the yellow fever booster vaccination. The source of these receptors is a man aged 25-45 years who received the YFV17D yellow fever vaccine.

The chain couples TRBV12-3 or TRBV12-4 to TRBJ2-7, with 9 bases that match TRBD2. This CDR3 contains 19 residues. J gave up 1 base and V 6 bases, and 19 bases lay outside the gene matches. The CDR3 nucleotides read TGTGCCAGCAGCCCCTACGTAAGGGGAGGGACTAGCAAGTCCTACGAGCAGTACTTC. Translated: CASSPYVRGGTSKSYEQYF.

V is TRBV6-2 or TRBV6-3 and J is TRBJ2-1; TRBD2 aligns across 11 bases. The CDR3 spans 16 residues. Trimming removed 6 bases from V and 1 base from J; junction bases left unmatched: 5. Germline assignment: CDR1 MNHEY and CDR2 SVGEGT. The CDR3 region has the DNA TGTGCCAGCAGCATATCTAGCGGGAGGTCCTACAATGAGCAGTTCTTC. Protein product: CASSISSGRSYNEQFF.

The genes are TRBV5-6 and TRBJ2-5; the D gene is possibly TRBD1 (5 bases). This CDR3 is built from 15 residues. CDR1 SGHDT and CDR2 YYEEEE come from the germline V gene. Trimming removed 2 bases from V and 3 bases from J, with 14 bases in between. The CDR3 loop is CASSFLKGLEETQYF. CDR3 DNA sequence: TGTGCCAGCAGCTTTTTGAAGGGGCTGGAAGAGACCCAGTACTTC.

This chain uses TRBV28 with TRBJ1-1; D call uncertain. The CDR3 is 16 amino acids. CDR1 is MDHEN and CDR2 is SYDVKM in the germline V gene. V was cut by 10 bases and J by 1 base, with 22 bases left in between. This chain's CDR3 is CATNRRSLDPNTEAFF. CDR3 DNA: TGTGCCACCAACCGACGCTCTTTGGACCCGAACACTGAAGCTTTCTTT.

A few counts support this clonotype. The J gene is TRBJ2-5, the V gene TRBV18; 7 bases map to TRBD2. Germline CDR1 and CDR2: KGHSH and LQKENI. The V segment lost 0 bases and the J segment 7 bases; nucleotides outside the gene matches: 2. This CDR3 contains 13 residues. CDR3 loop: CASSPPGEGTQYF. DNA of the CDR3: TGTGCCAGCTCACCACCAGGGGAGGGGACCCAGTACTTC.

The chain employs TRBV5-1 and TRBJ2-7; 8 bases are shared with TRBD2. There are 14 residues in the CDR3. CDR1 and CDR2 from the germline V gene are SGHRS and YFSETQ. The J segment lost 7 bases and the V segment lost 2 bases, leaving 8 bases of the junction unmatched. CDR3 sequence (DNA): TGCGCCAGCAGCTTTTTAAGCGGGAGTTCTGAGCAGTACTTC. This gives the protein CASSFLSGSSEQYF.